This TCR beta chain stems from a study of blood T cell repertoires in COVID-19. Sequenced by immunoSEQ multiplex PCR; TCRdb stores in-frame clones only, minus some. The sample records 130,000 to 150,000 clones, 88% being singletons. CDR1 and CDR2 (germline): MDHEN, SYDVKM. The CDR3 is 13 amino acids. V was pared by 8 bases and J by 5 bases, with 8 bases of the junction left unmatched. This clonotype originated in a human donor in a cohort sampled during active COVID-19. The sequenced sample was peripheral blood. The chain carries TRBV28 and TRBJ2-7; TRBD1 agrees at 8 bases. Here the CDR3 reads CASSGRGPNEQYF. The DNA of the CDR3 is TGTGCCAGCTCGGGCAGGGGGCCTAACGAGCAGTACTTC. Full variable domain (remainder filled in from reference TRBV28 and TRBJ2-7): DVKVTQSSRYLVKRTGEKVFLECVQDMDHENMFWYRQDPGLGLRLIYFSYDVKMKEKGDIPEGYSVSREKKERFSLILESASTNQTSMYLCASSGRGPNEQYFGPGTRLTVT.